Below, 29 T cell receptor beta chains from the same sample are listed, as sequenced in a study of cytomegalovirus exposure and HLA in healthy donors. Primers: 60 Vbeta forward and 13 Jbeta reverse. Clones were sequenced by immunoSEQ multiplex PCR, and TCRdb holds only the in-frame ones, with some missing. Of over 200,000 clones in the sample, about 83% were seen once. Sequences were obtained from PBMCs. The receptors here all came from a human donor in good health.

CDR3 loop: CASSGYNEQFF. The DNA for the CDR3 is TGTGCCAGCTCGGGGTACAATGAGCAGTTCTTC. The chain employs TRBV27 and TRBJ2-1, with a weak D call TRBD2 (5 bases). Trimming cost V 8 bases and J 4 bases, with 6 bases left between them. This CDR3 is built from 11 residues. Germline values: CDR1 MNHEY, CDR2 SMNVEV (reference sequence).

For this clone: The junction departs from the called germline gene at one end, perhaps through a read error. The chain carries TRBV7-9 and TRBJ2-1; D perhaps matches TRBD2 (5 bases). Germline-derived CDR1 and CDR2 are SEHNR and FQNEAQ (reference sequence). The CDR3 runs 15 residues. The CDR3 sequence is CSSSLPLDLYNEQFF. CDR3 in DNA: TGTTCCAGCAGCTTACCACTAGACCTCTACAATGAGCAGTTCTTC.

This chain connects TRBV7-9 to TRBJ1-2; 9 nucleotides match TRBD1. The V gene's germline CDR1 is SEHNR and CDR2 FQNEAQ (reference sequence). The CDR3 sequence is 15 residues long. V shed 4 bases, J shed 4 bases, and the junction held 7 bases outside the gene matches. The CDR3 loop reads CASSSQGAFGYGYTF. In DNA form, the CDR3 reads TGTGCCAGCAGCTCACAGGGGGCTTTCGGCTATGGCTACACCTTC.

This clone was seen only a few times. The rearrangement links TRBV6-4 to TRBJ2-1, with D perhaps TRBD2 (5 bases). This CDR3 region has 16 residues. CDR1 and CDR2 (germline): MRHNA, SNTAGT. Trimming left V 5 bases short and J 7 bases short, with 21 bases between. CDR3 in DNA: TGTGCCAGCAGTCCCGGAGGCCCTTATAGGAGGAATGAGCAGTTCTTC. Protein: CASSPGGPYRRNEQFF.

The chain uses TRBV28 and TRBJ2-5; 11 nucleotides agree with TRBD2. This CDR3 comprises 16 residues. After removal of 3 bases from V and 3 bases from J, the junction contained 6 bases not matched to a gene. The germline V gene has CDR1 MDHEN and CDR2 SYDVKM. As DNA, the CDR3 is TGTGCCAGCAGTTTCGAGACTAGCGGGATTGAAGAGACCCAGTACTTC. Encoded protein: CASSFETSGIEETQYF.

This chain uses TRBV18 with TRBJ2-7; 7 bases line up with TRBD1. V trimming: 6 bases; J trimming: 5 bases; junction bases outside the gene matches: 4. The CDR3 totals 12 residues. Per germline, CDR1 KGHSH and CDR2 LQKENI. The CDR3 region is CASSLDRDEQYF. CDR3 DNA: TGTGCCAGCTCCCTTGACAGGGACGAGCAGTACTTC.

The chain joins TRBV28 to TRBJ2-7; D perhaps matches TRBD2 (6 bases). There are 13 residues in the CDR3. The V gene lost 8 bases and the J gene lost 2 bases, with 13 bases spanning the gap. CDR1 and CDR2 from the germline V gene are MDHEN and SYDVKM. The CDR3 DNA follows: TGTGCCAGCGGGAGGACATCGCCCTACGAGCAGTACTTC. It yields the protein CASGRTSPYEQYF.

V is TRBV6-6 and J is TRBJ2-4, with 14 bases that match TRBD2. V dropped 2 bases and J dropped 10; count of bases not matched to a gene: 4. Germline V gene data show CDR1 as MNHNY and CDR2 as SVGAGI (reference sequence). The CDR3 extends over 15 amino acids. DNA for the CDR3: TGTGCCAGCAGTTACGGACTAGCGGGAGGTAGTATTCAGTACTTC. Translation: CASSYGLAGGSIQYF.

The chain recombines TRBV7-6 with TRBJ2-2; D possibly corresponds to TRBD2 (6 bases). The germline V gene has CDR1 SGHVS and CDR2 FNYEAQ. The CDR3 consists of 18 residues. Trimming removed 1 base from V and 1 base from J, with 16 bases in between. The CDR3 reads CASSLEGFLARNTGELFF. Here the CDR3 DNA reads TGTGCCAGCAGCTTAGAGGGTTTCCTAGCGAGGAACACCGGGGAGCTGTTTTTT. Looking up the rest from reference TRBV7-6 and TRBJ2-2 gives the full variable domain: GAGVSQSPRYKVTKRGQDVALRCDPISGHVSLYWYRQALGQGPEFLTYFNYEAQQDKSGLPNDRFSAERPEGSISTLTIQRTEQRDSAMYRCASSLEGFLARNTGELFFGEGSRLTVL.

Details on this clone: Within the sample, other DNA sequences also encode this same CDR3. The chain carries TRBV9 and TRBJ2-1, with TRBD2 identical over 11 bases. From germline, CDR1 is SGDLS and CDR2 YYNGEE. The V gene end was trimmed by 4 bases and the J gene end by 4 bases; junction bases not matched to a gene: 4. This CDR3 spans 15 amino acids. CDR3 loop: CASSPRLAGYNEQFF. CDR3 in DNA: TGTGCCAGCAGCCCCAGACTAGCGGGGTACAATGAGCAGTTCTTC.

This chain connects TRBV13 to TRBJ2-5; D not certain. The CDR3 is 15 residues long. Trimming cost V 4 bases and J 2 bases, with 14 bases left between them. The germline V gene has CDR1 PRHDT and CDR2 FYEKMQ (reference sequence). The CDR3 spells CASSSSGVWQETQYF. DNA for the CDR3: TGTGCCAGCAGCTCGTCCGGAGTGTGGCAAGAGACCCAGTACTTC.

This chain links TRBV6-9 with TRBJ1-1; TRBD1 matches at 9 bases. V shed 4 bases and J 4 bases; nucleotides not matched to a gene: 7. CDR3 length equals 15 residues. CDR1 MNHGY and CDR2 SVAAGI come from the germline V gene. CDR3 loop: CASSWCGTGTTEAFF. CDR3 sequence (DNA): TGTGCCAGCAGTTGGTGCGGGACAGGGACCACTGAAGCTTTCTTT.

The CDR3 DNA follows: TGCGCCAGCAGCCAAGATCTGGTCATGCGGGAAGACTATGGCTACACCTTC. Amino acid sequence: CASSQDLVMREDYGYTF. V is TRBV4-3 and J is TRBJ1-2; no definite D call. Germline values: CDR1 LGHNA, CDR2 YSLEER. V lost 0 bases and J lost 3, with 17 bases in between. This CDR3 comprises 17 residues.

This rearrangement joins TRBV2 to TRBJ2-2; 8 nucleotides match TRBD2. Germline trimming cut 7 bases from V and 6 bases from J; bases unmatched to any gene: 7. The germline CDR1 and CDR2 sequences are SNHLY and FYNNEI. CDR3 length: 14 residues. CDR3 residues: CASMTSAKAGELFF. For the CDR3, the DNA is TGTGCCAGCATGACTAGCGCTAAAGCCGGGGAGCTGTTTTTT.

The V call is TRBV11-3, the J call TRBJ2-5; TRBD2 aligns across 7 bases. Looked up from germline, CDR1 is SGHNT and CDR2 is YENEEA. The CDR3 covers 16 residues. The ends lost 1 base at V and 1 base at J; junction bases unmatched: 6. Written as DNA, the CDR3 is TGTGCCAGCAGCTTAGGGGTAGCGGGCCTCCAAGAGACCCAGTACTTC. Its protein product is CASSLGVAGLQETQYF.

The chain couples TRBV29-1 to TRBJ2-5; TRBD2 is a possible D gene (6 bases). V was pared by 4 bases and J by 5 bases, with 11 bases between. The CDR3 extends over 12 amino acids. Germline CDR1 reads SQVTM; CDR2 reads ANQGSEA. CDR3 sequence reads: CSVARGRETQYF. In nucleotides, the CDR3 is TGCAGCGTTGCCCGGGGGAGGGAGACCCAGTACTTC.

The gene calls are TRBV15 and TRBJ2-3; TRBD2 matches at 7 bases. The CDR3 has 17 residues. The V segment lost 0 bases and the J segment 0 bases; nucleotides outside the gene matches: 6. CDR1 is LNHNV, CDR2 YYDKDF, per germline (reference sequence). The CDR3 sequence is CATSRDFTSESTDTQYF. DNA of the CDR3: TGTGCCACCAGCAGAGATTTTACTAGCGAAAGCACAGATACGCAGTATTTT.

This clone has a handful of counts. The rearrangement links TRBV11-2 to TRBJ2-3; D may be TRBD2 (5 bases). Germline CDR1 reads SGHAT; CDR2 reads FQNNGV. The CDR3 sequence is 16 residues long. V lost 0 bases to trimming and J lost 12 bases, with 22 bases between them. CDR3: CASSLDRFGEIRSQYF. DNA of the CDR3: TGTGCCAGCAGCTTAGATCGTTTCGGGGAAATAAGATCTCAGTATTTT.

The rearrangement links TRBV27 to TRBJ2-1; 8 positions agree with TRBD2. This CDR3 has 17 residues. Germline CDR1 MNHEY, CDR2 SMNVEV (reference sequence). J was trimmed by 4 bases and V by 2 bases; bases with no gene match: 10. The CDR3 protein is CASSLTLGPGGYNEQFF. The CDR3 region has the DNA TGTGCCAGCAGTTTAACCTTGGGCCCGGGAGGGTACAATGAGCAGTTCTTC.

The V and J genes are TRBV7-3 and TRBJ2-1, with a possible D match to TRBD2 (6 bases). V was trimmed by 8 bases and J by 5 bases, leaving 19 bases between them. Germline V CDR1 and CDR2: SGHTA, FQGTGA. The CDR3 consists of 15 residues. CDR3 nucleotide sequence: TGTGCCAGCGCGAAGGCGGGGTTGACCAACAATGAGCAGTTCTTC. Protein: CASAKAGLTNNEQFF.

V and J are TRBV6-1 and TRBJ2-7; tentatively, D is TRBD1 (6 bases). CDR3 size: 14 residues. Germline CDR1 is MNHNS and CDR2 is SASEGT. The ends were cut back, 6 bases at V and 6 bases at J, with 18 bases in the middle. The DNA for the CDR3 is TGTGCCAGCAGAGCAGCCGGGACACCGCGCGAGCAGTACTTC. Protein: CASRAAGTPREQYF.

The genes are TRBV28 and TRBJ2-2, with 7 bases identical to TRBD1. The V gene end was trimmed by 2 bases and the J gene end by 3 bases; junction bases not matched to a gene: 6. This CDR3 is built from 16 residues. Germline V gene sequence: CDR1 MDHEN, CDR2 SYDVKM. The CDR3 loop is CASSLPRGRDTGELFF. The CDR3, as DNA: TGTGCCAGCAGTTTACCGAGGGGGCGGGACACCGGGGAGCTGTTTTTT.

The chain uses TRBV7-2 and TRBJ2-1, with 13 positions matching TRBD2. The CDR3 is 15 residues long. CDR1 and CDR2 (germline): SGHTA, FQGNSA. Trimming took 5 bases from V and 10 from J; bases not matched to a gene: 8. The CDR3 here is CASSITTSGRAEQFF. The CDR3 region has the DNA TGTGCCAGCAGCATCACTACTAGCGGGAGGGCCGAGCAGTTCTTC.

The V and J genes are TRBV10-2 and TRBJ2-7; 10 bases match TRBD2. V gave up 6 bases and J gave up 7 bases; unmatched junction bases: 24. CDR3 length: 19 amino acids. In germline, CDR1 is WSHSY, CDR2 SAAADI. CDR3 sequence (DNA): TGCGCCAGCAGCACCCGGACAGAGCTCTCCCTAGCGGGAGTGAGGGAGCAGTACTTC. Amino acid sequence: CASSTRTELSLAGVREQYF.

The V call is TRBV6-5, the J call TRBJ1-4; D call uncertain. Germline V gene data show CDR1 as MNHEY and CDR2 as SVGAGI. V was pared by 6 bases and J by 8 bases, with 16 bases between. The CDR3 runs to 14 residues. The CDR3 spells CASSATRTGEKLFF. For the CDR3, the DNA is TGTGCCAGCAGCGCCACCCGGACGGGGGAAAAACTGTTTTTT.

This rearrangement joins TRBV13 to TRBJ2-1, with 8 bases lining up with TRBD2. The V gene end was trimmed by 7 bases and the J gene end by 4 bases; junction bases not matched to a gene: 6. CDR1 and CDR2 (germline): PRHDT, FYEKMQ (reference sequence). The CDR3 totals 14 residues. The CDR3 spells CASKGLAGYNEQFF. The CDR3 DNA reads as TGTGCCAGCAAGGGCCTAGCGGGTTACAATGAGCAGTTCTTC.

The V gene is TRBV30, the J gene TRBJ2-3, with unresolved D. V was trimmed by 5 bases and J by 0 bases, leaving 3 bases between them. The germline V gene encodes CDR1 GTSNPN and CDR2 SVGIG (reference sequence). There are 11 residues in the CDR3. CDR3 DNA sequence: TGTGCCTGGCAAAGCACAGATACGCAGTATTTT. It encodes CAWQSTDTQYF.

This chain joins TRBV28 and TRBJ2-7; TRBD2 is a possible D gene (6 bases). Germline CDR1 and CDR2: MDHEN and SYDVKM. V gave up 1 base and J gave up 3 bases, with 16 bases separating them. CDR3 length: 16 residues. The CDR3 bases are TGTGCCAGCAGTTTATCCGGGGCGGGAAAACGCTACGAGCAGTACTTC. This encodes CASSLSGAGKRYEQYF.

The chain employs TRBV9 and TRBJ2-3; possible D gene TRBD2, 5 bases. V was cut by 4 bases and J by 2 bases, with 17 bases left in between. The CDR3 covers 16 residues. CDR1 is SGDLS, CDR2 YYNGEE, per germline. The CDR3 DNA reads as TGTGCCAGCAGCCCTTATACGGACTCCCTCACAGATACGCAGTATTTT. This translates into CASSPYTDSLTDTQYF.